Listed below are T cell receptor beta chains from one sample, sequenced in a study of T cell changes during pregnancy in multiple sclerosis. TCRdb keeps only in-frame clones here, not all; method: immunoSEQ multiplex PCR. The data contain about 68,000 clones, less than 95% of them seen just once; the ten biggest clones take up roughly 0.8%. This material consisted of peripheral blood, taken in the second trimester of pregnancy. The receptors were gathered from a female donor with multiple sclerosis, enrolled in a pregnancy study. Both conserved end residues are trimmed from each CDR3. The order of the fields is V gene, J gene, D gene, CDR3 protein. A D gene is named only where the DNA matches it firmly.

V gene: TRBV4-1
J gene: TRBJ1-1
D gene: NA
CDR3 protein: ASSQERAANTEAF

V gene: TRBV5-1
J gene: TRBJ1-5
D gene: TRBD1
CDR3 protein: ASRQGDSNQPQH

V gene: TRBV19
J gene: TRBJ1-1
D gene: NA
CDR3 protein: ASRDTVNTEAF

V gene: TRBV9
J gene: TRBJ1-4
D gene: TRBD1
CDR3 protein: ASSVATGGNEKLF

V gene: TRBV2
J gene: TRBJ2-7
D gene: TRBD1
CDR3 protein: ASRGQGANEQY

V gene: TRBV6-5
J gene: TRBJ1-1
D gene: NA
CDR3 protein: ASSFPGISEAF

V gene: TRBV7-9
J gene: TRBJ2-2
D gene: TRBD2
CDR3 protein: ASSRGLASGELF

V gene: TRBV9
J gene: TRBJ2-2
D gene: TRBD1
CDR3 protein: ASSVEDRGRVITGELF

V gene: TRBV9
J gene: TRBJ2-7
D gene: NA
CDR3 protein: ASSVSQDYEQY

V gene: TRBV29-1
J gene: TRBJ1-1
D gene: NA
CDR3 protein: SGETPRSAEAF

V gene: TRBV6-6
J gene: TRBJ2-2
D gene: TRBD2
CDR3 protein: ATLRGGRTGELF

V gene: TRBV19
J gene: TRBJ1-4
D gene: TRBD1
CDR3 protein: ASSPSGGSEKLF

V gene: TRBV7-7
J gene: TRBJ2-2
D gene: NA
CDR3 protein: ASSLGGTGELF

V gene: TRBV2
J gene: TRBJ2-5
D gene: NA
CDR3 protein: ASSVQETQY

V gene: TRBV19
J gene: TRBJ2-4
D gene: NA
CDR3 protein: ASSIAGAGKNIQY

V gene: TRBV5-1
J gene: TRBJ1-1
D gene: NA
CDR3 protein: ASSTQPTDLNTEAF

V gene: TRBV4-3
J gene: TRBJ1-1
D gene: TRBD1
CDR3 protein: ASSQQDRGGEAF

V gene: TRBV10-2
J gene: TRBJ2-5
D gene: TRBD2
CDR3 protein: ASSEVAGGQETQY

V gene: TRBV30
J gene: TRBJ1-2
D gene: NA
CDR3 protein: AWRRGLSPGYT

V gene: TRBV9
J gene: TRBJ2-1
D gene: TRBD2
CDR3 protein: ASSVDAGGLYEQF

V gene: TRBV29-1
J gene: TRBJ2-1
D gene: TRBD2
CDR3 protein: SVAGLAGVYNEQF

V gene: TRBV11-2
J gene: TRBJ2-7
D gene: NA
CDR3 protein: ASSFSQGRQY

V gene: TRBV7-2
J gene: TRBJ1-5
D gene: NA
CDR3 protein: ASSLGGYQPQH

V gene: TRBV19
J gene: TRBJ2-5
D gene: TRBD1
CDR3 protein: ASSGGDRGRGETQY

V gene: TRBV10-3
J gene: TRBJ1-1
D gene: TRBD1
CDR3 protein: AISGGQGPNTEAF

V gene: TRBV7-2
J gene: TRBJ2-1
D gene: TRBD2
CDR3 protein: ASSPSTSGPYNEQF

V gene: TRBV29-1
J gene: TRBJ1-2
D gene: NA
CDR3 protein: SVAVLENYGYT

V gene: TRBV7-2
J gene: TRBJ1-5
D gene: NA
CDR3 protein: ASSSGVNQPQH

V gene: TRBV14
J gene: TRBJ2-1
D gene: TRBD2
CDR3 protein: ASSQETYGTTI

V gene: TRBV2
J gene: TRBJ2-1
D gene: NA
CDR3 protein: AGDQGYNEQF

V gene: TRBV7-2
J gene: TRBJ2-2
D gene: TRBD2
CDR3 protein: ASSPQRGDTGELF

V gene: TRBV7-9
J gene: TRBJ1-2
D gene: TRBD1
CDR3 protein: ASSARQGYYGYT

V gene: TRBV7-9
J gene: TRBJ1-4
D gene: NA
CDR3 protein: ASSYFVEEGEKLF

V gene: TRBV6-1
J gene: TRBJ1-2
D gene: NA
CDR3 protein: ASSEAGGLGGYT

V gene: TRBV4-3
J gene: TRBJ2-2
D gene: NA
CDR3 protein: ASSQDLTASNTGELF

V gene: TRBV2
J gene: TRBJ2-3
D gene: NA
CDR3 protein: ASSPALRTY

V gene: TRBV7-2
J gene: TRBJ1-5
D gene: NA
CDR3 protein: ASSLAGTPQH

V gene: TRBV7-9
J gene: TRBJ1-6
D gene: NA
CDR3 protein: ASSPGGDASPLH

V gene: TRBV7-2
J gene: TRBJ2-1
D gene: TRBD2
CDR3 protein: ASSLAGAGGYEQF

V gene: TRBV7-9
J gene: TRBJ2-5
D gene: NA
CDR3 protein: ASSLGGPSYQETQY

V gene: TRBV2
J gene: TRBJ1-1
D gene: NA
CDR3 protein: ASSGVGNTEAF

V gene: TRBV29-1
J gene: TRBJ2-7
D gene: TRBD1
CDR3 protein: SVEGQGADEQY

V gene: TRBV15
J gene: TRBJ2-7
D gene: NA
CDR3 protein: ATSRDLRGTYEQY

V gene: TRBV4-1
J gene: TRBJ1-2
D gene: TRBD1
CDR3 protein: ASSLNRGRGGYT

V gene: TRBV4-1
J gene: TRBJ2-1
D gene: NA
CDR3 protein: ASSQVDILSYNEQF

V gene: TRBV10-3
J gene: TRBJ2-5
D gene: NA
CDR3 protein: AISPSAGALETQY

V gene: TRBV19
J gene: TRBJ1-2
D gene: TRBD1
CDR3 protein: ASMRQGQVYYGYT

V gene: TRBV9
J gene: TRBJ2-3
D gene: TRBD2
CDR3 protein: ASGGVSTDTQY

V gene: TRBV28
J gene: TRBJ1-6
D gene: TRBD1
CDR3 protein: ASSLADRKGLH

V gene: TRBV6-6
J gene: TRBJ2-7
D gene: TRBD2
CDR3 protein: ASRGGGTETYEQY

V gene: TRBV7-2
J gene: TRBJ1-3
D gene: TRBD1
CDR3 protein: ASSFTGTASGNTIY

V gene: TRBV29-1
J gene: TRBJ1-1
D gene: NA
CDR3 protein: SAEVGMNTEAF